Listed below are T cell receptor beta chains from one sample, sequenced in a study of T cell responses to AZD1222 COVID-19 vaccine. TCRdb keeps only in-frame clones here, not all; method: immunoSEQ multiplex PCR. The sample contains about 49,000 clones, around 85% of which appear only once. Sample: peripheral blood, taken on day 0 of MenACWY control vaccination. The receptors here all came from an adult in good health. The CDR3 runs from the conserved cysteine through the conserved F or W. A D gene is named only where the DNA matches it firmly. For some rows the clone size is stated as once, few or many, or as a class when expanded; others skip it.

CDR3 DNA: TGTGCCAGCAACCGGGGGGCTGGAAACACCATATATTTT
CDR3 protein: CASNRGAGNTIYF
V gene: TRBV5-6
D gene: -
J gene: TRBJ1-3
clone size: -

CDR3 DNA: TGTGCCACCAGTGATTCTTACGGGGGCAATGAGCAGTTCTTC
CDR3 protein: CATSDSYGGNEQFF
V gene: TRBV24-1
D gene: -
J gene: TRBJ2-1
clone size: -

CDR3 DNA: TGCAGTGCTAGTCCTCACAGGACTAGCGGGAGTTATACCGGGGAGCTGTTTTTT
CDR3 protein: CSASPHRTSGSYTGELFF
V gene: TRBV20-1
D gene: TRBD2
J gene: TRBJ2-2
clone size: -

CDR3 DNA: TGTGCCATCAGTGACGCGGGGGGGCAAACCGGGGAGCTGTTTTTT
CDR3 protein: CAISDAGGQTGELFF
V gene: TRBV10-3
D gene: TRBD2
J gene: TRBJ2-2
clone size: -

CDR3 DNA: TGTGCCAGCAGTGAATCGGCACGTCGCCAGCATTTT
CDR3 protein: CASSESARRQHF
V gene: TRBV6-1
D gene: -
J gene: TRBJ1-5
clone size: -

CDR3 DNA: TGTGCCAGCAGCGTAGGTCCCAGGGTGGAGACCCAGTACTTC
CDR3 protein: CASSVGPRVETQYF
V gene: TRBV9
D gene: -
J gene: TRBJ2-5
clone size: -

CDR3 DNA: TGCGCCAGCAGCCACCCCAGTGGAGGAGCAAACACTGAAGCTTTCTTT
CDR3 protein: CASSHPSGGANTEAFF
V gene: TRBV4-1
D gene: -
J gene: TRBJ1-1
clone size: -

CDR3 DNA: TGTGCCAGTAGTATAGATCTGGAGAACACTGAAGCTTTCTTT
CDR3 protein: CASSIDLENTEAFF
V gene: TRBV19
D gene: -
J gene: TRBJ1-1
clone size: many

CDR3 DNA: TGTGCCAGCAGTCCCGACAGGGGCATATATTTT
CDR3 protein: CASSPDRGIYF
V gene: TRBV12-3/TRBV12-4
D gene: TRBD1
J gene: TRBJ1-3
clone size: -

CDR3 DNA: TGTGCCAGCAGCCAAGTAGGGGGGAGCACTGAAGCTTTCTTT
CDR3 protein: CASSQVGGSTEAFF
V gene: TRBV3-1/TRBV3-2
D gene: -
J gene: TRBJ1-1
clone size: -

CDR3 DNA: TGTGCCAGCAGCGTCGAGGCGGGTGGCTACACCTTC
CDR3 protein: CASSVEAGGYTF
V gene: TRBV7-9
D gene: -
J gene: TRBJ1-2
clone size: -

CDR3 DNA: TGTGCCAGCAGCTTAGTAGCGGACGGATACGAGCAGTACTTC
CDR3 protein: CASSLVADGYEQYF
V gene: TRBV11-2
D gene: -
J gene: TRBJ2-7
clone size: few

CDR3 DNA: TGTGCCAGCATGGGACTGGTGGTTGGAAGGCAGTATTTT
CDR3 protein: CASMGLVVGRQYF
V gene: TRBV6-5
D gene: -
J gene: TRBJ2-3
clone size: -

CDR3 DNA: TGTGCCAGCAGCTGGACCGGGACAGGGAATTTTGAAGCTTTCTTT
CDR3 protein: CASSWTGTGNFEAFF
V gene: TRBV5-6
D gene: TRBD1
J gene: TRBJ1-1
clone size: -

CDR3 DNA: TGTGCCAGCAGTCCCCGACTTGGGGGGGAGACCCAGTACTTC
CDR3 protein: CASSPRLGGETQYF
V gene: TRBV6-2/TRBV6-3
D gene: -
J gene: TRBJ2-5
clone size: -

CDR3 DNA: TGTGCCAGCAGCCTCCGCGGGGGCCTCACAGATACGCAGTATTTT
CDR3 protein: CASSLRGGLTDTQYF
V gene: TRBV6-5
D gene: -
J gene: TRBJ2-3
clone size: few

CDR3 DNA: TGCGCCAGCAGCCAAGTTATCGGGGAGATGGCCAAAAACATTCAGTACTTC
CDR3 protein: CASSQVIGEMAKNIQYF
V gene: TRBV4-1
D gene: -
J gene: TRBJ2-4
clone size: -

CDR3 DNA: TGTGCCAGCAGCTTGACAGGGTACAACGAGCAGTACTTC
CDR3 protein: CASSLTGYNEQYF
V gene: TRBV5-6
D gene: -
J gene: TRBJ2-7
clone size: few

CDR3 DNA: TGCAGCGTTCTCCCCCCCCTGACAGGGGACTATGGCTACACCTTC
CDR3 protein: CSVLPPLTGDYGYTF
V gene: TRBV29-1
D gene: TRBD1
J gene: TRBJ1-2
clone size: few

CDR3 DNA: TGTGCCAGCAGCTTAAGGCAGTCCTACGAGCAGTACTTC
CDR3 protein: CASSLRQSYEQYF
V gene: TRBV11-3
D gene: -
J gene: TRBJ2-7
clone size: -

CDR3 DNA: TGTGCCAGCAGTTACCAACGTGGATTTAACTATGGCTACACCTTC
CDR3 protein: CASSYQRGFNYGYTF
V gene: TRBV6-6
D gene: -
J gene: TRBJ1-2
clone size: -

CDR3 DNA: TGTGCCAGCAGACAACCAGGGATCTATAATTCACCCCTCCACTTT
CDR3 protein: CASRQPGIYNSPLHF
V gene: TRBV28
D gene: -
J gene: TRBJ1-6
clone size: once

CDR3 DNA: TGCGCCAGCAGCTTGGCATCGGGACAGGGGAAAGGGGAGCAGTTCTTC
CDR3 protein: CASSLASGQGKGEQFF
V gene: TRBV5-1
D gene: TRBD1
J gene: TRBJ2-1
clone size: -

CDR3 DNA: TGCGCCAGCAGCTTGGGGACGGTAAATGAAAAACTGTTTTTT
CDR3 protein: CASSLGTVNEKLFF
V gene: TRBV5-1
D gene: -
J gene: TRBJ1-4
clone size: once

CDR3 DNA: TGTGCCAGCAGTGAGGGGACAGGGGCCTATGGCTACACCTTC
CDR3 protein: CASSEGTGAYGYTF
V gene: TRBV25-1
D gene: TRBD1
J gene: TRBJ1-2
clone size: few

CDR3 DNA: TGTGCCAGCAGTTTTTCTACAAGTCATCAGCCCCAGCATTTT
CDR3 protein: CASSFSTSHQPQHF
V gene: TRBV3-1/TRBV3-2
D gene: -
J gene: TRBJ1-5
clone size: -

CDR3 DNA: TGTGCCAGTAGTATAGGCGGGGGTAACACTGAAGCTTTCTTT
CDR3 protein: CASSIGGGNTEAFF
V gene: TRBV19
D gene: -
J gene: TRBJ1-1
clone size: -

CDR3 DNA: TGTGCCAGCAGCGTAGCTACGCGAGCGGGGGGCCCCACTGAGCAGTTCTTC
CDR3 protein: CASSVATRAGGPTEQFF
V gene: TRBV9
D gene: TRBD2
J gene: TRBJ2-1
clone size: -

CDR3 DNA: TGTGCCAGCACCCAAGGCGACAGGACTAGCGGGTTTAGCACAGATACGCAGTATTTT
CDR3 protein: CASTQGDRTSGFSTDTQYF
V gene: TRBV6-4
D gene: TRBD2
J gene: TRBJ2-3
clone size: -

CDR3 DNA: TGCAGCGGCGGGACAGGGGGACAAGAGACCCAGTACTTC
CDR3 protein: CSGGTGGQETQYF
V gene: TRBV29-1
D gene: TRBD1
J gene: TRBJ2-5
clone size: -

CDR3 DNA: TGTGCCAGCAGCGCACAGGTGGGGAGGGGCCTTGCAACTAATGAAAAACTGTTTTTT
CDR3 protein: CASSAQVGRGLATNEKLFF
V gene: TRBV7-9
D gene: -
J gene: TRBJ1-4
clone size: -

CDR3 DNA: TGTGCCAGCAGCGTAGGGAGAACTAACTATGGCTACACCTTC
CDR3 protein: CASSVGRTNYGYTF
V gene: TRBV9
D gene: -
J gene: TRBJ1-2
clone size: -

CDR3 DNA: TGTGCCAGCACCGGGGCATCTAGCACAGATACGCAGTATTTT
CDR3 protein: CASTGASSTDTQYF
V gene: TRBV2
D gene: -
J gene: TRBJ2-3
clone size: -

CDR3 DNA: TGTGCCAGCAGCCTTACAGAGGCAGGTATGGGGACAGGGTTCTACGAGCAGTACTTC
CDR3 protein: CASSLTEAGMGTGFYEQYF
V gene: TRBV21-1
D gene: -
J gene: TRBJ2-7
clone size: once

CDR3 DNA: TGTGCCAGCAGCTTGCGGTCGGGTTCTAGCAATCAGCCCCAGCATTTT
CDR3 protein: CASSLRSGSSNQPQHF
V gene: TRBV7-2
D gene: -
J gene: TRBJ1-5
clone size: -

CDR3 DNA: TGCAGCGTTGACCATGGGAACACTGAAGCTTTCTTT
CDR3 protein: CSVDHGNTEAFF
V gene: TRBV29-1
D gene: -
J gene: TRBJ1-1
clone size: -

CDR3 DNA: TGCGCCAGCAGTGCGGGCAATCTCCCGAACACTGAAGCTTTCTTT
CDR3 protein: CASSAGNLPNTEAFF
V gene: TRBV5-1
D gene: -
J gene: TRBJ1-1
clone size: -

CDR3 DNA: TGTGCCAGCAGCCTTCCTGGACTAGCGGGCCACAATGAGCAGTTCTTC
CDR3 protein: CASSLPGLAGHNEQFF
V gene: TRBV5-6
D gene: TRBD2
J gene: TRBJ2-1
clone size: -

CDR3 DNA: TGCGCCAGCAGCCAGGGGGGGCTAGGCTACGAGCAGTACTTC
CDR3 protein: CASSQGGLGYEQYF
V gene: TRBV5-1
D gene: -
J gene: TRBJ2-7
clone size: once

CDR3 DNA: TGCGCCAGCAGCCTTGGGACAGGGACAAATGAAAAACTGTTTTTT
CDR3 protein: CASSLGTGTNEKLFF
V gene: TRBV5-1
D gene: TRBD1
J gene: TRBJ1-4
clone size: -

CDR3 DNA: TGTGCCAGCAGTGAAGACAGGTTAGCTGAAGCTTTCTTT
CDR3 protein: CASSEDRLAEAFF
V gene: TRBV2
D gene: -
J gene: TRBJ1-1
clone size: -

CDR3 DNA: TGTGCCAGCAGCAAAGCAGCTTTCGCCCGGACCGAAGAGACCCAGTACTTC
CDR3 protein: CASSKAAFARTEETQYF
V gene: TRBV21-1
D gene: -
J gene: TRBJ2-5
clone size: once

CDR3 DNA: TGTGCCAGCACCCAGGGCTATGGCTACACCTTC
CDR3 protein: CASTQGYGYTF
V gene: TRBV5-6
D gene: -
J gene: TRBJ1-2
clone size: -

CDR3 DNA: TGCGCCAGCAGCTCCAGCGTTAACTATGGCTACACCTTC
CDR3 protein: CASSSSVNYGYTF
V gene: TRBV5-1
D gene: -
J gene: TRBJ1-2
clone size: -

CDR3 DNA: TGCGCCAGCAGCCTTGGAGGGACAGGGGGGAGGCGGGCCAACGTCCTGACTTTC
CDR3 protein: CASSLGGTGGRRANVLTF
V gene: TRBV5-1
D gene: TRBD1
J gene: TRBJ2-6
clone size: -

CDR3 DNA: TGCGCCAGCAGCTTGGAGGGACAGCATGGCTACACCTTC
CDR3 protein: CASSLEGQHGYTF
V gene: TRBV5-1
D gene: TRBD1
J gene: TRBJ1-2
clone size: -

CDR3 DNA: TGTGCCAGCAGCCCGGGCCTGGGGACAGGGGGAATGGGGTCACCCCTCCACTTT
CDR3 protein: CASSPGLGTGGMGSPLHF
V gene: TRBV7-2
D gene: TRBD1
J gene: TRBJ1-6
clone size: -

CDR3 DNA: TGCAGCGAAAAACAGGGGTTAGGTGGCTACACCTTC
CDR3 protein: CSEKQGLGGYTF
V gene: TRBV29-1
D gene: TRBD1
J gene: TRBJ1-2
clone size: few

CDR3 DNA: TGTGCCAGCAGCTTAGTGGGTTTGGGGGCCTCCTACGAGCAGTACTTC
CDR3 protein: CASSLVGLGASYEQYF
V gene: TRBV7-3
D gene: -
J gene: TRBJ2-7
clone size: -

CDR3 DNA: TGTGCCAGCAGTTTCCGGGACAGGGTGGATGGCTACACCTTC
CDR3 protein: CASSFRDRVDGYTF
V gene: TRBV27
D gene: TRBD1
J gene: TRBJ1-2
clone size: once

CDR3 DNA: TGTGCCAGCAGTCCCGGGACTACTTTCAATGAGCAGTTCTTC
CDR3 protein: CASSPGTTFNEQFF
V gene: TRBV7-9
D gene: TRBD2
J gene: TRBJ2-1
clone size: -

CDR3 DNA: TGTGCCAGCACTGGGCGGGGTGGGACAGGTGAAGCTTTCTTT
CDR3 protein: CASTGRGGTGEAFF
V gene: TRBV5-4
D gene: TRBD1
J gene: TRBJ1-1
clone size: -

CDR3 DNA: TGTGCCAGTTCGGGACTAGCGGGGGGAACACAAGAGACCCAGTACTTC
CDR3 protein: CASSGLAGGTQETQYF
V gene: TRBV25-1
D gene: TRBD2
J gene: TRBJ2-5
clone size: -

CDR3 DNA: TGCGCCAGCAGTCCGGGACAGGGGTTGAAAGAGACCCAGTACTTC
CDR3 protein: CASSPGQGLKETQYF
V gene: TRBV10-1
D gene: TRBD1
J gene: TRBJ2-5
clone size: -

CDR3 DNA: TGCGCCAGCAGTGATCCCTTAGCGGGGGGACCCGGGGAGCTGTTTTTT
CDR3 protein: CASSDPLAGGPGELFF
V gene: TRBV10-2
D gene: TRBD2
J gene: TRBJ2-2
clone size: few

CDR3 DNA: TGTGCCAGTAGAGGCACAGGGGCGCATGAGCAGTTCTTC
CDR3 protein: CASRGTGAHEQFF
V gene: TRBV7-2
D gene: TRBD1
J gene: TRBJ2-1
clone size: -

CDR3 DNA: TGTGCCAGCAGAGACCATCAGGGCACCGGGGAGCTGTTTTTT
CDR3 protein: CASRDHQGTGELFF
V gene: TRBV2
D gene: -
J gene: TRBJ2-2
clone size: -